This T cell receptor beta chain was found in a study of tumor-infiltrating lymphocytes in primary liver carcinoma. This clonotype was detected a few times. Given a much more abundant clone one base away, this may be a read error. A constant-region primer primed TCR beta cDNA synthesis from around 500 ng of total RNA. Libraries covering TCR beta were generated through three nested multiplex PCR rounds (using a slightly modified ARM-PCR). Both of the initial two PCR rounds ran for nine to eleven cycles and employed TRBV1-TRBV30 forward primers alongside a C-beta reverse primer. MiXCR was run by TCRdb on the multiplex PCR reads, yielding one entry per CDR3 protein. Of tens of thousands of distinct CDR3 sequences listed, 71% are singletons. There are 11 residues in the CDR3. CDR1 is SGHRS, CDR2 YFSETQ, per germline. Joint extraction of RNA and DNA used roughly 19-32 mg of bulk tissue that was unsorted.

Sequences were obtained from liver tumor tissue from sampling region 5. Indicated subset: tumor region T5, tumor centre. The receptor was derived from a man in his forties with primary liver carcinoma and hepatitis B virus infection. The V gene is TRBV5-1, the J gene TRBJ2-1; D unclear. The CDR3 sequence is CASSFENERFF. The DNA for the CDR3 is TGCGCCAGCAGCTTTGAAAATGAGCGGTTCTTC.